The 3 T cell receptor beta chains presented below share a single source sample, sequenced in a study of metastatic and nonmetastatic thyroid tumors. Via MiXCR, TCRdb re-called the PCR reads. The sample has roughly 50,000 clones, 22% seen once. All patients reached thyroid surgery having received no treatment beforehand. Sequenced input: blood. The receptors derive from a male donor with papillary thyroid cancer or a benign thyroid nodule (not recorded which). Some clones in this sample may be carry-over from other donors' samples.

This clone was observed a few times. This sample also contains other DNA sequences that code for the same CDR3. The chain has TRBV10-3 and TRBJ2-1, with TRBD2 as a possible D gene (6 bases). The V end lost 2 bases, the J end lost 15 bases, and 17 bases lay between the germline ends. Germline loops: CDR1 ENHRY, CDR2 SYGVKD. The CDR3 extends over 13 amino acids. CDR3: CAISERDATAGFF. CDR3 bases: TGTGCCATCAGTGAGAGGGACGCAACAGCGGGGTTCTTC.

The gene calls are TRBV20-1 and TRBJ1-2; unclear D gene. Trimming took 6 bases from V and 5 from J, leaving 25 bases between them. Per the germline V gene, CDR1 is DFQATT and CDR2 is SNEGSKA (reference sequence). The CDR3 covers 16 residues. CDR3 DNA: TGCAGTGCGGCCGGTCAAGGGCAGGCTGCTTATTATGGCTACACCTTC. This encodes CSAAGQGQAAYYGYTF.

This clone showed up just a few times. The chain joins TRBV28 to TRBJ2-2, with D perhaps matching TRBD2 (5 bases). Trimming left V 6 bases short and J 3 bases short, with 17 bases between. Per germline, CDR1 MDHEN and CDR2 SYDVKM. The CDR3 spans 16 residues. The CDR3 nucleotides are TGTGCCAGCAGCCGGGAAGACGGGCCAGACACCGGGGAGCTGTTTTTT. Protein sequence: CASSREDGPDTGELFF.